The rows below give T cell receptor beta chains drawn from one sample of a study of blood T cell repertoires in COVID-19. The assay was immunoSEQ multiplex PCR, and TCRdb's table has in-frame clones only and misses some. The data contain about 490,000 clones, around 85% of them singletons. Sequencing was carried out using peripheral blood. Receptors originate from a human donor in a cohort sampled during active COVID-19. The CDR3 runs from the conserved cysteine through the conserved F or W. A D gene is named only where the DNA matches it firmly. The size entry is marked missing in some rows and otherwise reads once, few, many or a size class.

j_call | clone_size | d_call | v_call | cdr3_aa | cdr3_nt
TRBJ2-1 | - | TRBD2 | TRBV7-9 | CAGSAEYGTSGRPNEQFF | TGTGCCGGCAGCGCCGAGTATGGGACTAGCGGGAGGCCCAATGAGCAGTTCTTC
TRBJ2-3 | - | TRBD2 | TRBV7-2 | CAGAIKRETTQYF | TGTGCCGGAGCCATAAAGCGGGAGACGACGCAGTATTTT
TRBJ2-7 | - | TRBD1 | TRBV28 | CASSLGGGQGYEQYF | TGTGCCAGCAGTTTGGGAGGGGGACAGGGATACGAGCAGTACTTC
TRBJ1-3 | - | - | TRBV7-8 | CASSLAGTAGNTIYF | TGTGCCAGCAGCTTAGCCGGGACTGCTGGAAACACCATATATTTT
TRBJ2-7 | - | TRBD1 | TRBV28 | CASSTGGLPREQYF | TGTGCCAGCAGTACAGGGGGCTTACCTAGGGAGCAGTACTTC
TRBJ2-1 | - | TRBD2 | TRBV5-1 | CASCLGLAGGTYNEQFF | TGCGCCAGCTGCTTGGGACTAGCGGGAGGTACCTACAATGAGCAGTTCTTC
TRBJ1-1 | - | - | TRBV28 | CASNPPVGVGEAFF | TGTGCCAGCAACCCCCCGGTCGGAGTTGGTGAAGCTTTCTTT
TRBJ2-7 | - | TRBD2 | TRBV11-1 | CASSYRGVEQYF | TGTGCCAGCAGCTACCGGGGGGTCGAGCAGTACTTC
TRBJ2-5 | - | - | TRBV12-3/TRBV12-4 | CASSSAGPETQYF | TGTGCCAGCAGTTCCGCGGGACCAGAGACCCAGTACTTC
TRBJ1-1 | - | - | TRBV6-5 | CASRSGRHGAFF | TGTGCCAGCAGGTCGGGGAGACACGGAGCTTTCTTT
TRBJ1-2 | once | TRBD1 | TRBV5-8 | CASSEGTVAYGYTF | TGTGCCAGCAGCGAAGGGACAGTAGCCTATGGCTACACCTTC
TRBJ1-1 | - | - | TRBV19 | CASSNGRIMNTEAFF | TGTGCCAGTAGTAACGGCAGGATTATGAACACTGAAGCTTTCTTT
TRBJ2-5 | - | - | TRBV14 | CASSELQGGQETQYF | TGTGCCAGCAGCGAACTCCAGGGGGGCCAAGAGACCCAGTACTTC
TRBJ1-4 | few | - | TRBV18 | CASSPQGFTTNEKLFF | TGTGCCAGCTCACCCCAGGGGTTTACAACTAATGAAAAACTGTTTTTT
TRBJ1-6 | once | TRBD1 | TRBV5-1 | CASSFDRVDSPLHF | TGCGCCAGCAGCTTTGACAGGGTGGATTCACCCCTCCACTTT
TRBJ1-1 | - | - | TRBV28 | CASSPGWPTEAFF | TGTGCCAGCAGTCCAGGGTGGCCCACTGAAGCTTTCTTT